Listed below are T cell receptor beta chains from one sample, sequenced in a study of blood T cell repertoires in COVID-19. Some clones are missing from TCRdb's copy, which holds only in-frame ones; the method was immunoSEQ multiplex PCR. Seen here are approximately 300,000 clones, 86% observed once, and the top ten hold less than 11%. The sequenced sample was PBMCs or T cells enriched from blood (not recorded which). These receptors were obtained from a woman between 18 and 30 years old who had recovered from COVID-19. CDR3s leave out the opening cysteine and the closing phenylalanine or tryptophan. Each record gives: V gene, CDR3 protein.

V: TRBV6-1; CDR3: ASSEGGLLGYT
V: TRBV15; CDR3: ATSRSMDSFYGYT
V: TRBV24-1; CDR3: ATSDLGSEDEQF
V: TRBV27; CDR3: ASSSDRGLVLTEAF
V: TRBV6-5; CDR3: ASSKPGQGITEAF
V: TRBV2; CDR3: ASRRVETQY
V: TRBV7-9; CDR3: ASNDRVGGYT
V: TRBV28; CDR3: ASSQLRGEQY
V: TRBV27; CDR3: ASSLHSLEGGYT
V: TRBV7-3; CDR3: ASSSGQGTEAF
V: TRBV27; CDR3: ASTPTGGLLEAF
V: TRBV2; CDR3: ASSGSGGGAETQY
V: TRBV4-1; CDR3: ASSQVLQTGDRSYEQY
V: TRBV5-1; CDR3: ASSLGQTTQY
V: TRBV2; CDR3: ASNKATGLDEKLF
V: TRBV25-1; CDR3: ASSEYHSGKAEAF
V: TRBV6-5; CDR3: ASSYTELNTEAF
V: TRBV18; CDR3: ASSTRLVSGNTIY
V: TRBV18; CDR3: ASLTGQDTEAF
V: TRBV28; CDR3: ASSLSLQTPQH
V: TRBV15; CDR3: ATSRAGANTGELF
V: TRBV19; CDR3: ASSIRAGNTEAF
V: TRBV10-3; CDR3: AISADREPTVGYT
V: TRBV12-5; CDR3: ASGLVLQGAGNEQF
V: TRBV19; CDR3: ASSMVGGIAEAF
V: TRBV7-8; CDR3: ASSLEGTERFHEQF
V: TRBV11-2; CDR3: ASSLGQGSSGNQPQH
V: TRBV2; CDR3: AGLRQDQETQY
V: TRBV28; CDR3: ASSLGELVMTEAF
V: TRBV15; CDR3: ATSGRGRWAQGTQY
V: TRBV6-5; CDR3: ASSSHRVDTEAF
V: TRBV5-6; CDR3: ASSLQLYYEQY
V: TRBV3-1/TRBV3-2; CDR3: ASSQTRNTIY
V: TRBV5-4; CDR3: ASSLIGGNEKLF
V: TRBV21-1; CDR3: ASSPRSRNQY
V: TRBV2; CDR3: ASSEDAGGPLSTDTQY
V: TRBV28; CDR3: ASRGGSNQPQH
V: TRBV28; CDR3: ASSSGVYEQY
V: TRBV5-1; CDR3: ASSLGDIAYEQY
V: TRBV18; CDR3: ASSREQVLNEKLF
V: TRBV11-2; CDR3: ASSLWGGTGTDTQY
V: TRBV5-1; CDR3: ASSLAGGRTEAF
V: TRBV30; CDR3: AWSVLETQY
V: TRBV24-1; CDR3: ATSEAHQETQY
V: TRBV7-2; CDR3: ASTLGGDSGNTIY
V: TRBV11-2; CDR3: ASSSGGHPEQY
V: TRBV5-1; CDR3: ATSLEWGPFQETQY
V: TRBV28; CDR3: ASSFAGVWAQH
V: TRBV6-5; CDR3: ASSSGVGSLDTEAF